Sequencing of this T cell receptor beta chain was carried out in a study of beta chain features in type 1 diabetes. Study conclusions and caveats: Moderate but significant shortening of TCRB CDR3s was recorded in all four CD4+ subsets from Type 1 diabetes patients. There were fewer insertions and more deletions at the VDJ junctions of type 1 diabetes patients.

The entirety of the isolated RNA underwent reverse transcription, so expressed TCRB transcripts were sequenced. Here immunoSEQ multiplex PCR was the method, and the copy in TCRdb shows in-frame clones only, minus some. The sample has about 160,000 clones; approximately 8% are singletons. This clone was counted only a few times. Antigen specificity is unknown. V lost 4 bases, J lost 2 bases, and 15 bases lay in between. Per germline, CDR1 SGHNT and CDR2 YYREEE (reference sequence). The CDR3 extends over 15 amino acids. V is TRBV5-4 and J is TRBJ1-2, with no clear D. The receptor was derived from a man younger than 35 with type 1 diabetes. The sequenced material came from central memory CD4+ T cells from blood. The CDR3 region has the DNA TGTGCCAGCAGCCCGGCGGGAGTAGCGAACTATGGCTACACCTTC. Encoded protein: CASSPAGVANYGYTF. The full variable domain, with the rest looked up from reference TRBV5-4 and TRBJ1-2, is ETGVTQSPTHLIKTRGQQVTLRCSSQSGHNTVSWYQQALGQGPQFIFQYYREEENGRGNFPPRFSGLQFPNYSSELNVNALELDDSALYLCASSPAGVANYGYTFGSGTRLTVV.